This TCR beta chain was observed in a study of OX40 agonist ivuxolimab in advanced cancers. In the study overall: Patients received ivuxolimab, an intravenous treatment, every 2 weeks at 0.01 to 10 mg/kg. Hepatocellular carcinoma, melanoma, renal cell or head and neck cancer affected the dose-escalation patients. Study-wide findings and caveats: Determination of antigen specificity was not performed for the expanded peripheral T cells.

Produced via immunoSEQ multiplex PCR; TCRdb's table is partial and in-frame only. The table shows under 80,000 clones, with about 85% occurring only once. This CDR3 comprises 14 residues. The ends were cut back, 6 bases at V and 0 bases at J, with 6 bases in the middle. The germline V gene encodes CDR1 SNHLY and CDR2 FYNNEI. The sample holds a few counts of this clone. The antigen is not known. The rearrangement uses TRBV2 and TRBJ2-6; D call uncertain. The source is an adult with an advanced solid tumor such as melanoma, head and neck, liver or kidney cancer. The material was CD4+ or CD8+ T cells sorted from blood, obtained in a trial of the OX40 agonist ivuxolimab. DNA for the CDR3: TGTGCCAGCAGGAAAAGCTCTGGGGCCAACGTCCTGACTTTC. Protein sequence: CASRKSSGANVLTF.